This is a list of T cell receptor beta chains from one sample in a study of blood T cell repertoires in COVID-19. Generated by immunoSEQ multiplex PCR, the TCRdb table keeps only in-frame clones and is missing some. The table has 250,000 to 400,000 clones, 90% seen once. Sequencing used PBMCs or T cells enriched from blood (not recorded which). Receptors originate from a man aged 55 to 70 who had recovered from COVID-19. The CDR3 runs from the conserved cysteine through the conserved F or W. Each record gives: CDR3 protein, CDR3 DNA, D gene, clone size, J gene, V gene. D genes are given only for firm matches. Part of the rows lack a size; the others show once, few, many or a class for expanded clones.

CASSGGTGENQPQHF,TGCGCCAGCAGCGGCGGGACAGGGGAAAATCAGCCCCAGCATTTT,TRBD1,-,TRBJ1-5,TRBV5-1
CASSVGGLSGNTIYF,TGTGCCAGCAGCGTAGGTGGGCTCTCTGGAAACACCATATATTTT,-,once,TRBJ1-3,TRBV9
CASSVVANNSPLHF,TGTGCCAGCAGCGTAGTTGCGAATAATTCACCCCTCCACTTT,-,-,TRBJ1-6,TRBV9
CASSPGGLYGYTF,TGTGCCAGCAGCCCAGGGGGCCTCTATGGCTACACCTTC,TRBD1,-,TRBJ1-2,TRBV11-2
CASSLNAGTDTQYF,TGTGCCAGCAGCTTAAACGCGGGCACAGATACGCAGTATTTT,-,few,TRBJ2-3,TRBV11-3
CASRGQGNTEAFF,TGTGCCAGCAGGGGGCAGGGGAACACTGAAGCTTTCTTT,-,-,TRBJ1-1,TRBV9
CASSLELADGGGELFF,TGCGCCAGCAGCTTGGAACTAGCGGACGGAGGGGGGGAGCTGTTTTTT,TRBD2,-,TRBJ2-2,TRBV5-1
CASSEPSGGGYNEQFF,TGTGCCAGCAGTGAACCAAGCGGGGGCGGTTACAATGAGCAGTTCTTC,TRBD2,-,TRBJ2-1,TRBV27
CASSSGLANEKLFF,TGTGCCAGCAGCTCCGGTTTAGCTAATGAAAAACTGTTTTTT,-,-,TRBJ1-4,TRBV7-9
CASSQDSVASSYNEQFF,TGTGCCAGCAGCCAAGATAGCGTCGCAAGCTCCTACAATGAGCAGTTCTTC,-,-,TRBJ2-1,TRBV3-1/TRBV3-2